A selection of T cell receptor beta chains follows, all from one sample in a study of blood T cell repertoires in COVID-19. Produced via immunoSEQ multiplex PCR; TCRdb's table is partial and in-frame only. This table has 35,000 to 50,000 clones, more than 80% appearing once. The source material was peripheral blood. The receptors derive from a man in his sixties with acute or convalescent COVID-19. CDR3s include the opening cysteine and the closing phenylalanine or tryptophan. Each record gives: V gene, D gene, J gene, CDR3 DNA, CDR3 protein. D genes are given only for firm matches.

V: TRBV19; D: TRBD1; J: TRBJ1-1; DNA: TGTGCCACGCGGGGAAGGGGGCTCTTGTTGAACACTGAAGCTTTCTTT; CDR3: CATRGRGLLLNTEAFF
V: TRBV7-8; D: NA; J: TRBJ2-3; DNA: TGTGCCAGCAGCTTAGGGGCCACAGATACGCAGTATTTT; CDR3: CASSLGATDTQYF
V: TRBV6-4; D: TRBD2; J: TRBJ2-2; DNA: TGTGCCAGTCCAGTAACTAGCGGGGGCCGCAATAACACCGGGGAGCTGTTTTTT; CDR3: CASPVTSGGRNNTGELFF
V: TRBV5-5; D: TRBD1; J: TRBJ2-3; DNA: TGTGCCAGCAGCCAGAGACAGGGTAGCACAGATACGCAGTATTTT; CDR3: CASSQRQGSTDTQYF
V: TRBV11-2; D: NA; J: TRBJ1-4; DNA: TGTGCCAGCAGCTCCCACTTCTCAACTAATGAAAAACTGTTTTTT; CDR3: CASSSHFSTNEKLFF
V: TRBV28; D: TRBD2; J: TRBJ2-1; DNA: TGTGCCAGCACCAGGGTCTTCGGGACTAGCGGATTCTTC; CDR3: CASTRVFGTSGFF
V: TRBV7-9; D: TRBD1; J: TRBJ2-3; DNA: TGTGCCAGCAGCGCTATTTTTGGGACAGGGGATGGCCCGACAGATACGCAGTATTTT; CDR3: CASSAIFGTGDGPTDTQYF
V: TRBV6-5; D: TRBD1; J: TRBJ2-3; DNA: TGTGCCAGCAGTACTCCGGGACAGGGCACAGATACGCAGTATTTT; CDR3: CASSTPGQGTDTQYF
V: TRBV6-6; D: NA; J: TRBJ2-7; DNA: TGTGCCAGGTCGGGGGAGTTGTCCTACGAGCAGTACTTC; CDR3: CARSGELSYEQYF
V: TRBV25-1; D: NA; J: TRBJ1-2; DNA: TGTGCCAGCAGTCTTACAGCCTATGGCTACACCTTC; CDR3: CASSLTAYGYTF
V: TRBV7-9; D: NA; J: TRBJ2-1; DNA: TGTGCCAGCAGCCGGCAGGGGGGACTCTACAATGAGCAGTTCTTC; CDR3: CASSRQGGLYNEQFF